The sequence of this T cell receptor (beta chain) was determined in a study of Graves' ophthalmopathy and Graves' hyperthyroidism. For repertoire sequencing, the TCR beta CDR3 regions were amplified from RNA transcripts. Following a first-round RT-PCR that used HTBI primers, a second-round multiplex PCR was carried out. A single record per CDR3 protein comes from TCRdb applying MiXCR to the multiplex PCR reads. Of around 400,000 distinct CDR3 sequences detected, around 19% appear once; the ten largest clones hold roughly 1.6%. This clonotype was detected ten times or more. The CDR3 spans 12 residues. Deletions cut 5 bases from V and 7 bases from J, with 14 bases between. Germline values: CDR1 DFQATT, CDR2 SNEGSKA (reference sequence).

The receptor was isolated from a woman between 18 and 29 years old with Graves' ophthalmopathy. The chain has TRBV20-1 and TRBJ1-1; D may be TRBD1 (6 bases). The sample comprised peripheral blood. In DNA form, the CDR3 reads TGCAGTGCTTCCGAAGGGGGAATTGAAGCTTTCTTT. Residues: CSASEGGIEAFF.